This TCR beta chain was recovered during a study of CD8 T cells in ankylosing spondylitis. Germline V gene lookup returns CDR1 ENHRY and CDR2 SYGVKD. This CDR3 region has 15 residues. V shed 4 bases, J shed 8 bases, and the junction held 5 bases outside the gene matches. Study-level results: Among TCR beta sequences, a motif of eight or nine highly homologous variants appeared characteristic of ankylosing spondylitis blood.

In regard to this clonotype: Its antigen is not known.

Via MiXCR, TCRdb re-called the 5' RACE reads, giving one row per CDR3 protein. The table has some 200,000 distinct CDR3 sequences, roughly 25% seen once. This chain links TRBV10-3 with TRBJ2-1, with 13 bases matching TRBD2. This TCR was sampled from a male donor with ankylosing spondylitis or in good health (not recorded which). The specimen sequenced was blood, either unsorted or a sorted T cell fraction (not recorded which). Here the CDR3 reads CAISGGTSGIDEQFF. The CDR3 DNA reads TGTGCCATCAGTGGCGGGACTAGCGGGATCGATGAGCAGTTCTTC.